A single T cell receptor beta chain is shown here with its context. There is no known antigen for this receptor. Per-base quality was not reported, and no clone a single base away is much larger than it. V drops 4 bases and J drops 4 bases, leaving 15 bases in between. In the germline V gene, CDR1 corresponds to MGHRA and CDR2 to YSYEKL. CDR3 length: 15 amino acids, cysteine to phenylalanine. The retained sequence is limited to the CDR3, 45 bases, with the frame set at the first base. TCRbeta CDR3 regions were amplified from genomic DNA using the immunoSEQ Assay, a bias-controlled multiplex PCR. In the source study's methods: The number of nucleated cells in each sample was estimated by amplification of reference gene primers within the assay. To quantify the absolute abundance of each unique TCRbeta CDR3 rearrangement, sequence reads were collapsed and filtered. For each sample, productive Simpson clonality was calculated by taking the square root of Simpson's diversity index across productive rearrangements. This is the immuneACCESS table as TCRdb keeps it, with only in-frame sequences that have V and J called. A part of the clones is gone; compared with another copy, unresolved V genes explain less than half, and the rest is unexplained. That table is the source of V, J and clone size, and D and trimming were worked out from the DNA. This sample gives more than 15,000 clones in total; 85% to 90% of them show up just once. The top ten clonotypes cover around 50% of the sample.

Each collaborating institution followed its own protocols to collect whole blood in K2EDTA tubes. Collaborator samples were shipped for TCRbeta analysis as frozen whole blood, isolated PBMCs, or DNA extracted from either sample type. This sample was taken from a study of blood T cell repertoires in COVID-19 (dated by TCRdb to 2018 to 2021). Study-wide context: Samples covering the acute and convalescent phases of COVID-19 were provided by collaborators in the United States, Italy and Spain. The prospective study material was composed of cDNA or gDNA derived from T cells, B-cell-depleted T cells, or PBMCs. The dataset comprised deeply sampled blood TCRbeta repertoires from subjects exposed to, actively infected with, or recovered from COVID-19. The repertoires were released in a freely available public database meant as a resource for research on the immune response to SARS-CoV-2. Samples came from the ongoing ImmuneRACE study (first 160 participants) plus 1,254 subjects from 6 global collaborators. The sample metadata nearly always contained a de-identified subject ID, COVID-19 status, age in years and sex. Where HLA class I and class II types were available, the types were taken from metadata supplied by the sample provider, not from assay-based typing. Broad study findings and their caveats: The quantity of clinical and demographic metadata differed by source and by participant and was supplied without curation.

The sequencing sample was made of peripheral blood. The sequence is built from TRBV4-1 and TRBJ2-3; the D gene is not confidently resolved. The source is a man aged 55 to 70 with acute or convalescent COVID-19. The CDR3 here reads CASSRVVGASDTQYF. The DNA reads as follows: TGCGCCAGCAGCCGGGTAGTTGGAGCGTCAGATACGCAGTATTTT.